The 10 T cell receptor beta chains given below trace back to one sample, sequenced in a study of T-cell reconstitution after alpha-beta-depleted transplantation in children listed by TCRdb under 2016. Libraries were prepared through PCR. Sequenced using an Illumina HiSeq 2500. TCR library preparation used molecular barcoding, with unique molecular identifiers applied to normalize quantification of the TCRbeta repertoire. The raw public data were reprocessed by TCRdb itself: fastp quality trimming at Q25, MiXCR clonotype calling, in-frame beta chains only. When rows share a CDR3 protein, they turn into one entry using the most common DNA and genes. The table for this sample lists 350,000 to 500,000 distinct CDR3 sequences; approximately 41% of them were counted only once. The biggest ten clones account for 27% of the sample. The treatment or condition tag for this specimen amounts to: allogeneic hematopoietic cell transplantation with graft depleted of TCRalphabeta T cells and CD19 B cells.

The sequencing used PBMCs, collected before TCRalphabeta/CD19-depleted stem cell transplant. These receptors originate from a girl aged 2 to 10 with aplastic anemia, due to receive a stem cell transplant.

The chain is built from TRBV5-1 and TRBJ2-1, with TRBD2 identical over 10 bases. Trimming cost V 0 bases and J 7 bases; bases outside gene matches: 7. Germline CDR1 SGHRS, CDR2 YFSETQ. This CDR3 is built from 16 residues. In DNA, the CDR3 is TGCGCCAGCAGCTTGGTGGTAGCGGGAGGCCAGAATGAGCAGTTCTTC. Translation gives CASSLVVAGGQNEQFF.

This clonotype was counted ten times or more. CDR3 amino acids: CASSVPDRSNEQFF. The CDR3 coding sequence is TGTGCCAGCAGCGTACCCGATCGGTCGAATGAGCAGTTCTTC. The chain has TRBV9 and TRBJ2-1; no clear D. CDR1 is SGDLS and CDR2 is YYNGEE in the germline V gene. Trimming cost V 1 base and J 7 bases, with 12 bases left between them. The CDR3 covers 14 residues.

This chain links TRBV12-3 or TRBV12-4 with TRBJ2-3; perhaps TRBD2 as D (6 bases). V lost 6 bases to trimming and J lost 4 bases, with 11 bases between them. The CDR3 has 13 residues. Here the CDR3 DNA reads TGTGCCAGCAGGACTAGTGTGGCAGATACGCAGTATTTT. It encodes CASRTSVADTQYF.

This clonotype was found many times. The chain couples TRBV20-1 to TRBJ1-2; no clear D gene. CDR3 length: 14 residues. CDR1 is DFQATT and CDR2 is SNEGSKA in the germline V gene (reference sequence). The germline V and J ends were trimmed by 0 bases and 4 bases, with 12 bases remaining between them. CDR3 DNA: TGCAGTGCTAGAGATCGAGAAAGAGGCTATGGCTACACCTTC. Its translation: CSARDRERGYGYTF.

This clonotype turned up a few times. V gene TRBV6-1 combines with J gene TRBJ1-4; unclear D gene. V was clipped by 2 bases and J by 10 bases, with 17 bases between them. The CDR3 contains 15 residues. The germline CDR1 and CDR2 sequences are MNHNS and SASEGT. For the CDR3, the DNA is TGTGCCAGCAGTGAAAATCCCGGTGGCCGGGGAAAACTGTTTTTT. Encoded protein: CASSENPGGRGKLFF.

This clonotype was detected ten times or more. This sequence joins TRBV20-1 and TRBJ1-1, with a weak D call TRBD1 (5 bases). V was clipped by 1 base and J by 7 bases, with 16 bases between them. Germline values: CDR1 DFQATT, CDR2 SNEGSKA (reference sequence). The CDR3 has 14 amino acids. CDR3 sequence (DNA): TGCAGTGCTAGAGTGAATGGGGGATTGGGTGAAGCTTTCTTT. Translated, it gives CSARVNGGLGEAFF.

V usage is TRBV4-2 and J usage is TRBJ2-1, with TRBD2 matching 8 bases. The CDR3 is 16 residues long. Trimming cost V 1 base and J 3 bases; bases outside gene matches: 5. Germline CDR1 LGHNA, CDR2 YNFKEQ. CDR3 residues: CASSQVDSGNYNEQFF. The CDR3 coding sequence is TGTGCCAGCAGCCAAGTTGATAGCGGGAACTACAATGAGCAGTTCTTC.

This clonotype was recorded many times. The chain has TRBV5-1 and TRBJ1-2; D gene unclear. The V end was cut by 5 bases, the J end by 2 bases, with 10 bases between. The CDR3 covers 13 residues. The germline CDR1 and CDR2 sequences are SGHRS and YFSETQ. DNA of the CDR3: TGCGCCAGCAGGAAACAAATAAACTATGGCTACACCTTC. This gives the protein CASRKQINYGYTF.

This rearrangement joins TRBV19 to TRBJ2-2, with D perhaps assigned TRBD1 or TRBD2 (5 bases each). Germline-derived CDR1 and CDR2 are LNHDA and SQIVND (reference sequence). V was pared by 1 base and J by 3 bases, with 9 bases between. The CDR3 length is 15 residues. The CDR3 DNA is TGTGCCAGTAGTATAGCGGGACGGGACACCGGGGAGCTGTTTTTT. It yields the protein CASSIAGRDTGELFF.

The chain recombines TRBV3-1 with TRBJ2-1; 12 bases are shared with TRBD2. The CDR3 is 15 amino acids. Looked up from germline, CDR1 is LGHDT and CDR2 is YNNKEL (reference sequence). Losses at the gene ends were 4 bases for V and 5 bases for J; bases not matched to a gene: 3. The CDR3 bases are TGTGCCAGCAGCCGGGGACTAGCGGGTGACAATGAGCAGTTCTTC. Translated, it gives CASSRGLAGDNEQFF.